This entry is about one T cell receptor (beta chain). Its antigen is currently not known. Per-base quality was not reported, and no clone a single base away is much larger than it. The study evaluated CTLA-4 blockade (ipilimumab) given together with focal radiation therapy in patients who had chemo-refractory metastatic non-small-cell lung cancer. The data derive from a study of radiotherapy plus CTLA-4 blockade in lung cancer (dated by TCRdb to the late 2010s). Turning to the overall study: Objective responses occurred in approximately 17% of enrolled patients, and roughly 30% achieved disease control. What the work shows at the level of the full study, not this receptor alone: TCR clones derived from tumors expanded in peripheral blood after treatment with radiotherapy and ipilimumab. Increased serum interferon-beta after radiation, together with early dynamic changes in blood T cell clones, were reported to be the strongest predictors of response.

To prepare the library, the immunoSEQ multiplex PCR assay was applied. In its TCRdb copy, this immuneACCESS table keeps in-frame sequences only and misses some clones. Where compared with another copy, unresolved V genes explain less than half of these, and the others have no known cause. The sample table contains about 68,000 clones; only one count was recorded for 65% to 80% of them. Jointly, the top ten make up over 7.5% of the sample. At the junction V is shortened by 2 bases and J by 6 bases, with 10 bases in between. CDR1 and CDR2 are drawn from the germline V gene (reference sequence): GTSNPN, SVGIG. The CDR3 runs 12 amino acids, cysteine and phenylalanine included. The DNA shown is the 36-base CDR3, in frame from base 1.

This receptor was obtained from a human donor with non-small cell lung cancer who had a complete response to radiotherapy plus ipilimumab. The chain employs TRBV30 and TRBJ1-2; the D segment cannot be called with confidence. The source material was peripheral blood, sampled from a patient treated with radiotherapy plus ipilimumab. The DNA sequence is TGTGCCTGGAGTAGCGAGAGACATGGCTACACCTTC. The translation is CAWSSERHGYTF.